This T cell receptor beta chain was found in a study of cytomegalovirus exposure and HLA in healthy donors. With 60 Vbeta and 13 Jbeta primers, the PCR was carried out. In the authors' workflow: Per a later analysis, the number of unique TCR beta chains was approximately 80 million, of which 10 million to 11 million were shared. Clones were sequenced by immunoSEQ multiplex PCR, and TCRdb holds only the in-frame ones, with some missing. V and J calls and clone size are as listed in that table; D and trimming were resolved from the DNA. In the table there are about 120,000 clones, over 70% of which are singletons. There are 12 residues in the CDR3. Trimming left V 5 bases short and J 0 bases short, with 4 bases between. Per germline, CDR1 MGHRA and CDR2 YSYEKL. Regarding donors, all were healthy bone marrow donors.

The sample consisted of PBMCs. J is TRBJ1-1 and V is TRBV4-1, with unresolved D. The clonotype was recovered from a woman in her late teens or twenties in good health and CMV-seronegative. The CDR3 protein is CASSYMNTEAFF. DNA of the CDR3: TGCGCCAGCAGCTACATGAACACTGAAGCTTTCTTT.